What follows describes a single T cell receptor beta chain. The antigen remains undetermined. TCRdb ran MiXCR on the 5' RACE reads and lists one entry per CDR3 protein. This sample carries 150,000 to 200,000 distinct CDR3 sequences, about a third of them seen once, and the ten largest clones take 12%. This sample is drawn from a study of T-cell memory formation after mild COVID-19. Study overall: TCR clusters mostly belonged to single donors.

V shed 1 base and J shed 3 bases, with 12 bases lying between them. Germline loops: CDR1 SGHAT, CDR2 FQNNGV. The CDR3 loop spans 15 amino acids. Study observations and caveats: Mainly CM and EM harbored the contracting CD4+ clones; mainly EMRA harbored the CD8+ ones. Several responding clones turned up in pre-infection memory, indicating that cross-reactive memory may have taken part.

The chain uses TRBV11-2 and TRBJ1-2; D gene unclear. The TCR was taken from an adult woman who had mild COVID-19 (a few samples of this study predate the infection). Cell type and time point are not known. The sample comprised PBMCs or a T cell subset sorted from them (not recorded which). CDR3 protein: CASSLGSQIYYGYTF. The CDR3 nucleotides read TGTGCCAGCAGCTTAGGGAGCCAGATTTACTATGGCTACACCTTC.